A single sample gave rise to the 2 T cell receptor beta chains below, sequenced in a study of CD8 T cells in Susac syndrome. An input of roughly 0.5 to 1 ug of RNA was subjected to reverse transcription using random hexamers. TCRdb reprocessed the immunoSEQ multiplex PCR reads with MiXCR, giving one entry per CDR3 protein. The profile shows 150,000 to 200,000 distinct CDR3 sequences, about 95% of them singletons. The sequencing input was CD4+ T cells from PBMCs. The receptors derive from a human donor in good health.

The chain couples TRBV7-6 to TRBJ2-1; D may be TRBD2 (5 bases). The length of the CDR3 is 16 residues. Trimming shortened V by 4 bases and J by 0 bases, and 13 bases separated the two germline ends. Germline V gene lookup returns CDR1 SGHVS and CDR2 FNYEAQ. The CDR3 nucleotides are TGTGCCAGCAGCTCAGAGGCGGCGGGCTCCTACAATGAGCAGTTCTTC. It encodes CASSSEAAGSYNEQFF.

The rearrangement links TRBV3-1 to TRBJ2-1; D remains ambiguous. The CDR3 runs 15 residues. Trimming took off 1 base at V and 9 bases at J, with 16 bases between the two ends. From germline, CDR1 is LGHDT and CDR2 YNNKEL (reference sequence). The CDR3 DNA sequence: TGTGCCAGCAGCCAAGTCAGACGTTCGCATAGTGAGCAGTTCTTC. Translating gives CASSQVRRSHSEQFF.